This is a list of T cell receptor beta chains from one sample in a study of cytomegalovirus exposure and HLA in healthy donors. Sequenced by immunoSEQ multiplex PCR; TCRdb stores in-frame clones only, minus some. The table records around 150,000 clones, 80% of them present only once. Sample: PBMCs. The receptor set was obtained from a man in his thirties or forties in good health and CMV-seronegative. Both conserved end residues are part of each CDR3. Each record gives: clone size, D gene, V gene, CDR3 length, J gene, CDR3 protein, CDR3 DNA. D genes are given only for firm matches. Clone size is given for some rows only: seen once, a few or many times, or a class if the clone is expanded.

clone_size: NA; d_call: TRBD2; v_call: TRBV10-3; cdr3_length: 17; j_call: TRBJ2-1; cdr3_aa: CAISELTSGREVNEQFF; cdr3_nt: TGTGCCATCAGTGAATTGACTAGCGGGAGGGAGGTCAATGAGCAGTTCTTC
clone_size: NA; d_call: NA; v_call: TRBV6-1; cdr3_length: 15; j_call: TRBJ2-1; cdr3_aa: CASSELESSYNEQFF; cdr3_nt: TGTGCCAGCAGTGAACTGGAGAGCTCCTACAATGAGCAGTTCTTC
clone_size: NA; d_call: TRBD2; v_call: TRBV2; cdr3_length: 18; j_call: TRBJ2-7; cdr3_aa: CASSEGKAGGRDGHEQYF; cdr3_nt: TGTGCCAGCAGTGAAGGTAAGGCGGGAGGTAGGGACGGACACGAGCAGTACTTC
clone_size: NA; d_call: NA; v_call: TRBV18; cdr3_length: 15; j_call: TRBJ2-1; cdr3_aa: CASSPTQISYNEQFF; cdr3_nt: TGTGCCAGCTCACCCACACAGATCTCCTACAATGAGCAGTTCTTC
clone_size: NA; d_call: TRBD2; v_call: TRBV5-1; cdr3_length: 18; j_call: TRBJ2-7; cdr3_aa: CASSLTVRSSGSPHEQYF; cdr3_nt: TGCGCCAGCAGCTTGACCGTTAGGAGTAGCGGGAGCCCCCACGAGCAGTACTTC
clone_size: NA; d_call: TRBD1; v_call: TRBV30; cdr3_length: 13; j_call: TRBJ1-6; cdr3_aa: CAWSTGVNSPLHF; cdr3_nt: TGTGCCTGGTCTACAGGGGTTAATTCACCCCTCCACTTT
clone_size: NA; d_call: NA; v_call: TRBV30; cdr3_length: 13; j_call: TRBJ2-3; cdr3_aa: CAWTYPAERAQYF; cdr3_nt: TGTGCCTGGACGTACCCCGCAGAGAGGGCGCAGTATTTT
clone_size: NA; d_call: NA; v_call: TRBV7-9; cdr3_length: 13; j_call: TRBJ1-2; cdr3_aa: CSSSLDSNYGYTF; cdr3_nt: TGTTCCAGCAGCTTAGACAGTAACTATGGCTACACCTTC
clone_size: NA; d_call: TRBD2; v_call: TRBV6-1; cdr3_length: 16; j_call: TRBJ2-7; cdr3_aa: CASSEAYIASGAWQYF; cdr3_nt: TGTGCCAGCAGTGAAGCGTATATCGCTAGCGGGGCCTGGCAGTACTTC
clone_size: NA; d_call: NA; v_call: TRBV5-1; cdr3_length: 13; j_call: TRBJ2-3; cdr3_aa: CASSLVTPDTQYF; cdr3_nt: TGCGCCAGCAGCTTGGTGACTCCAGATACGCAGTATTTT
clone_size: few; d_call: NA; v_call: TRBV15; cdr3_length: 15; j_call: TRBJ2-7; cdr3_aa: CATSRARTGSYEQYF; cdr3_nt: TGTGCCACCAGCAGAGCCCGTACAGGTTCCTACGAGCAGTACTTC
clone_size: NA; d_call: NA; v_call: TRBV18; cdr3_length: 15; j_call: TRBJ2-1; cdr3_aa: CASQLGADPYNEQFF; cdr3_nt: TGTGCCAGCCAGTTGGGAGCTGATCCCTACAATGAGCAGTTCTTC
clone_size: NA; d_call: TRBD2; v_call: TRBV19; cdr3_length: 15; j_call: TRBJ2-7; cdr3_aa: CASSEESSGIYEQYF; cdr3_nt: TGTGCCAGTAGTGAGGAGAGTAGCGGGATCTACGAGCAGTACTTC
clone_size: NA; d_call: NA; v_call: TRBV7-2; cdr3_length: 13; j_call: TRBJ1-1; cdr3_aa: CASSTQENTEAFF; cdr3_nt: TGTGCCAGCAGCACCCAGGAGAACACTGAAGCTTTCTTT
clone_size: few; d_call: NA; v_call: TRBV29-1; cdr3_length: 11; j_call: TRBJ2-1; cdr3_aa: CSVPQGYEQFF; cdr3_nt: TGCAGCGTCCCACAGGGCTATGAGCAGTTCTTC
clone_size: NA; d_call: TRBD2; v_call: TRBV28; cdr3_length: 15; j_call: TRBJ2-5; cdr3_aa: CASITALAGGETQYF; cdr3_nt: TGTGCCAGCATTACGGCGCTAGCGGGAGGTGAGACCCAGTACTTC
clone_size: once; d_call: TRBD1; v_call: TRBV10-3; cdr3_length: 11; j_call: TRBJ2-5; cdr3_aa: CAIRQGETQYF; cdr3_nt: TGTGCCATCAGACAGGGGGAGACCCAGTACTTC
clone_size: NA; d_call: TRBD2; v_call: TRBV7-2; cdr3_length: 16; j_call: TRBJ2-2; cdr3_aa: CASRTGGGGDTGELFF; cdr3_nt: TGTGCCAGCAGGACGGGGGGGGGCGGCGACACCGGGGAGCTGTTTTTT
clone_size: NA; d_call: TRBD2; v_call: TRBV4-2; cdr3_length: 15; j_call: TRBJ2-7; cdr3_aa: CASTRTPGTSYEQYF; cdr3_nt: TGTGCCAGCACAAGGACCCCCGGGACTAGTTACGAGCAGTACTTC
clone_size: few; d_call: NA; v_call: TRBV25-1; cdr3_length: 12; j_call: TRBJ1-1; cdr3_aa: CASSPGNTEAFF; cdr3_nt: TGTGCCAGCAGCCCAGGGAACACTGAAGCTTTCTTT
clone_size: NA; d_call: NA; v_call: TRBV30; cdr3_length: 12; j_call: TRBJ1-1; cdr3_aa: CAWSSGYTEAFF; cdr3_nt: TGTGCCTGGAGTTCGGGATACACTGAAGCTTTCTTT
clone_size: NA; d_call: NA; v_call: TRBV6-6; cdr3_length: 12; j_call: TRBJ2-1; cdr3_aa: CASSPKYNEQFF; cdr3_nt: TGTGCCAGCAGTCCTAAATACAATGAGCAGTTCTTC
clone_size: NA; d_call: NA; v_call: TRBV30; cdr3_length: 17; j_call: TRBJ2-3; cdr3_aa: CAWSPRMRTTRADTQYF; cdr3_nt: TGTGCCTGGTCCCCCCGCATGAGGACTACCCGGGCAGATACGCAGTATTTT
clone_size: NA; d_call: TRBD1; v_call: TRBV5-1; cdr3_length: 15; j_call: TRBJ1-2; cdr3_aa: CASSLRAQGGSGYTF; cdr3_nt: TGCGCCAGCAGCTTGAGAGCCCAGGGGGGAAGCGGCTACACCTTC
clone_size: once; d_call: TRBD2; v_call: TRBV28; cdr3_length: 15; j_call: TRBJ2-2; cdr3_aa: CASSPAGEGGRELFF; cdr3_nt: TGTGCCAGCAGCCCAGCGGGAGAGGGGGGGAGGGAGCTGTTTTTT
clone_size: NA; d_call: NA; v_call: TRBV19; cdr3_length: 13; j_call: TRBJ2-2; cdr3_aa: CAMQGPYTGELFF; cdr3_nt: TGTGCCATGCAGGGGCCGTACACCGGGGAGCTGTTTTTT
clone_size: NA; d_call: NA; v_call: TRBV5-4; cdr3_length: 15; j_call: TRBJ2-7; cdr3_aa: CASSLAGVGSYEQYF; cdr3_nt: TGTGCCAGCAGCTTGGCAGGGGTGGGGTCCTACGAGCAGTACTTC